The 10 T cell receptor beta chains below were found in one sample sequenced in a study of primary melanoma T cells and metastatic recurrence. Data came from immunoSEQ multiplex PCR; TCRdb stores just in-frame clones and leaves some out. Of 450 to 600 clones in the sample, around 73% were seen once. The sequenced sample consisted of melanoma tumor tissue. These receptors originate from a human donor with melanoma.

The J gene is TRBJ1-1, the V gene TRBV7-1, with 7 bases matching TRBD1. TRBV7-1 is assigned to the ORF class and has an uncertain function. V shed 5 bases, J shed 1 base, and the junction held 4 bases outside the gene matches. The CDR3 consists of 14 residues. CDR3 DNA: TGTGCCAGCAGCCCCTGGACAGGGAACACTGAAGCTTTCTTT. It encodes CASSPWTGNTEAFF.

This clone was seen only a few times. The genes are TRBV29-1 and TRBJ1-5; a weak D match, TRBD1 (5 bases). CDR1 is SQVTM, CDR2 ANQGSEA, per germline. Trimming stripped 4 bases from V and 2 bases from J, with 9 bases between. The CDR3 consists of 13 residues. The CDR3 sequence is CSVVLGGNQPQHF. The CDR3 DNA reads TGCAGCGTTGTCTTGGGGGGCAATCAGCCCCAGCATTTT.

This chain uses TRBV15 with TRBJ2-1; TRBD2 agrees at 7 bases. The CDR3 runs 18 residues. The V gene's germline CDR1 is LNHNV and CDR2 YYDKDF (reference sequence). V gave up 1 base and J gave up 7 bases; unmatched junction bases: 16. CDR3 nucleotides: TGTGCCACCAGCAGAGTTAGGCTAGCGGCCAGACCCGGTAATGAGCAGTTCTTC. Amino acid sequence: CATSRVRLAARPGNEQFF.

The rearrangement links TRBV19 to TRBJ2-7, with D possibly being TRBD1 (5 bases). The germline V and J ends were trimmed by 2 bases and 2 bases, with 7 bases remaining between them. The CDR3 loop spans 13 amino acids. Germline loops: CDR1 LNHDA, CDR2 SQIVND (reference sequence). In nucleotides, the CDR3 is TGTGCCAGTAGTATAACAGGAGCCTACGAGCAGTACTTC. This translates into CASSITGAYEQYF.

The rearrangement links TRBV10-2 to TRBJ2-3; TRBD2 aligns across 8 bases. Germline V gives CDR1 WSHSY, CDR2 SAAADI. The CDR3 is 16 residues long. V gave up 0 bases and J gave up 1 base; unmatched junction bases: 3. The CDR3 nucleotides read TGCGCCAGCAGTGAGTCGTGGCGGGGGGGCACAGATACGCAGTATTTT. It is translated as CASSESWRGGTDTQYF.

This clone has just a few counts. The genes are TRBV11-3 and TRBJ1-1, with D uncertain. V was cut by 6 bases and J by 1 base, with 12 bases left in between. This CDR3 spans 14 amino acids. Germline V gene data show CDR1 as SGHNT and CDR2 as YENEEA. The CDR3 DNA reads TGTGCCAGCAGTTTCATGACGGGGAACACTGAAGCTTTCTTT. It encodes CASSFMTGNTEAFF.

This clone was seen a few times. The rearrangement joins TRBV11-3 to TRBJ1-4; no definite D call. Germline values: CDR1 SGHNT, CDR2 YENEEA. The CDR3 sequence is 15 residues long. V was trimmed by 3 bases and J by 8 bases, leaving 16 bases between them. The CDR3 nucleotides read TGTGCCAGCAGCTTGAACGCCCTCCTGCACGAAAAACTGTTTTTT. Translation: CASSLNALLHEKLFF. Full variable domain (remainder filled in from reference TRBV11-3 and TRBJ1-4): EAGVVQSPRYKIIEKKQPVAFWCNPISGHNTLYWYLQNLGQGPELLIRYENEEAVDDSQLPKDRFSAERLKGVDSTLKIQPAELGDSAVYLCASSLNALLHEKLFFGSGTQLSVL.

CDR3 protein: CASSVDRDKNIQYF. The DNA for the CDR3 is TGTGCCAGCAGCGTGGACAGGGACAAAAACATTCAGTACTTC. The chain combines TRBV11-3 with TRBJ2-4, with 8 bases matching TRBD1. The ends lost 5 bases at V and 3 bases at J; junction bases unmatched: 3. The CDR3 has 14 amino acids. Germline CDR1 reads SGHNT; CDR2 reads YENEEA.

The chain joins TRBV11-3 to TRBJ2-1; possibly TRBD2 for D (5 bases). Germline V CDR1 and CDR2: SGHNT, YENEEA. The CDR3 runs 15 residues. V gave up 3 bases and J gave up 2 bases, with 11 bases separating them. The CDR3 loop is CASSLGRETYNEQFF. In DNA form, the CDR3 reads TGTGCCAGCAGCTTGGGTCGGGAAACCTACAATGAGCAGTTCTTC.

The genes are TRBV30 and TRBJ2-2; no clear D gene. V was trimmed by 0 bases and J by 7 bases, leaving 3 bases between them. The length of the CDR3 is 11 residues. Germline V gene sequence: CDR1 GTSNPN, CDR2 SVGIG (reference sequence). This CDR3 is CAWSVGGELFF. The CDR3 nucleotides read TGTGCCTGGAGTGTGGGCGGGGAGCTGTTTTTT. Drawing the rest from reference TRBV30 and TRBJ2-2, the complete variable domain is SQTIHQWPATLVQPVGSPLSLECTVEGTSNPNLYWYRQAAGRGLQLLFYSVGIGQISSEVPQNLSASRPQDRQFILSSKKLLLSDSGFYLCAWSVGGELFFGEGSRLTVL.